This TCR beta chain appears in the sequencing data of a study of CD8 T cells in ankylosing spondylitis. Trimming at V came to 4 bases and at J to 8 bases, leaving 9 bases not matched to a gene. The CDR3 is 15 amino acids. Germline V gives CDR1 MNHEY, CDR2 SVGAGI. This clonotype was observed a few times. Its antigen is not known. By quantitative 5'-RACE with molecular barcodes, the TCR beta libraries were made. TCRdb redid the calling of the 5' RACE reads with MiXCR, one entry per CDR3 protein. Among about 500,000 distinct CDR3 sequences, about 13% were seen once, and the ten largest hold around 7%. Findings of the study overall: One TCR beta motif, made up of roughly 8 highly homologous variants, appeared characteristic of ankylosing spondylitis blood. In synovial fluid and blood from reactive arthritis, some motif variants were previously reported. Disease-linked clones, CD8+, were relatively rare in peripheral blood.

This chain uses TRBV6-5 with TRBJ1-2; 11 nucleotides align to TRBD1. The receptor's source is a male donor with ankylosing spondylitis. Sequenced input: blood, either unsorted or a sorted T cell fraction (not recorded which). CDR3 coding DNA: TGTGCCAGCAGTTCCCCGGACAGGGGGCTAGACGGCTACACCTTC. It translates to CASSSPDRGLDGYTF.